The 3 T cell receptor beta chains below were found in one sample sequenced in a study of T cell responses to AZD1222 COVID-19 vaccine. Method: immunoSEQ multiplex PCR; TCRdb's copy keeps in-frame clones and lacks some. Of about 120,000 clones listed, around 89% are singletons. Sequences were derived from peripheral blood, sampled 28 days after the second AZD1222 dose. The receptor source for this set is an adult who received the AZD1222 COVID-19 vaccine.

This clone has only a few counts. This rearrangement joins TRBV28 to TRBJ1-5; 9 nucleotides match TRBD1. The CDR3 consists of 15 residues. The germline V gene has CDR1 MDHEN and CDR2 SYDVKM. The ends lost 3 bases at V and 4 bases at J; junction bases unmatched: 4. CDR3 amino acids: CASSFGTGINQPQHF. The CDR3 nucleotides read TGTGCCAGCAGTTTCGGGACAGGGATTAATCAGCCCCAGCATTTT. The full variable domain, completed using reference TRBV28 and TRBJ1-5, is DVKVTQSSRYLVKRTGEKVFLECVQDMDHENMFWYRQDPGLGLRLIYFSYDVKMKEKGDIPEGYSVSREKKERFSLILESASTNQTSMYLCASSFGTGINQPQHFGDGTRLSIL.

The CDR3: CASSSYRGLNTEAFF. The CDR3 region has the DNA TGTGCCAGCAGCTCTTACAGGGGCTTGAACACTGAAGCTTTCTTT. The chain carries TRBV11-2 and TRBJ1-1; 7 bases are a match to TRBD1. This CDR3 region has 15 residues. V dropped 4 bases and J dropped 0; count of bases not matched to a gene: 5. Germline CDR1 is SGHAT and CDR2 is FQNNGV.

This clone was detected only a few times. The rearrangement links TRBV12-3 or TRBV12-4 to TRBJ2-7; 8 nucleotides line up with TRBD1. The junction had 2 bases not matched to a gene; V was cut back by 5 bases and J by 2 bases. The CDR3 runs 13 residues. The CDR3 here is CASSNRGAYEQYF. The DNA of the CDR3 is TGTGCCAGCAGTAACAGGGGGGCCTACGAGCAGTACTTC.